A single sample gave rise to the 19 T cell receptor beta chains below, sequenced in a study of T cell clones after liver transplantation. TCRdb's copy holds only in-frame clones and misses some; the assay was immunoSEQ multiplex PCR. The table records over 100,000 clones, approximately 78% of them present only once. The source material was CD4+ T cells from blood, sampled before liver transplant. These receptors were taken from a human donor who received a liver transplant.

The chain joins TRBV15 to TRBJ2-3, with TRBD2 matching over 14 bases. Germline V gene sequence: CDR1 LNHNV, CDR2 YYDKDF (reference sequence). The V gene end was trimmed by 5 bases and the J gene end by 2 bases; junction bases not matched to a gene: 9. There are 18 residues in the CDR3. In DNA form, the CDR3 reads TGTGCCACCAGCGGGGGGACTAGCGGGAGTTTCGACACAGATACGCAGTATTTT. Translating it yields CATSGGTSGSFDTDTQYF.

This clone was observed once. The gene calls are TRBV7-9 and TRBJ1-2; D remains unclear. CDR1 and CDR2 from the germline V gene are SEHNR and FQNEAQ (reference sequence). The CDR3 consists of 13 residues. V lost 1 base and J 4 bases, leaving 7 bases between the germline ends. Written as DNA, the CDR3 is TGTGCCAGCAGCTTAGGGCAGCTCTATGGCTACACCTTC. It specifies CASSLGQLYGYTF.

This chain uses TRBV6-5 with TRBJ1-1, with TRBD1 as a possible D gene (5 bases). The V gene lost 7 bases and the J gene lost 2 bases, with 14 bases spanning the gap. Looked up from germline, CDR1 is MNHEY and CDR2 is SVGAGI. There are 14 residues in the CDR3. In DNA form, the CDR3 reads TGTGCCAGCACCGAACGAAGGGGAAACACTGAAGCTTTCTTT. Translating gives CASTERRGNTEAFF.

The chain is built from TRBV7-2 and TRBJ2-3, with D uncertain. With 3 bases removed from V and 0 bases from J, the gap between germline ends came to 10 bases. From germline, CDR1 is SGHTA and CDR2 FQGNSA. The CDR3 covers 15 residues. The chain's CDR3 is CASSFRHLSTDTQYF. In nucleotides, the CDR3 is TGTGCCAGCAGCTTCCGTCATCTGAGCACAGATACGCAGTATTTT.

The rearrangement uses TRBV6-5 and TRBJ1-5; no clear D gene. This CDR3 has 13 residues. Deletions cut 5 bases from V and 0 bases from J, with 5 bases between. Germline CDR1 is MNHEY and CDR2 is SVGAGI. The CDR3 sequence is CASSANSNQPQHF. CDR3 nucleotide sequence: TGTGCCAGCAGTGCGAATAGCAATCAGCCCCAGCATTTT.

The chain has TRBV30 and TRBJ1-5, with TRBD1 matching 9 bases. Germline CDR1 reads GTSNPN; CDR2 reads SVGIG (reference sequence). J gave up 4 bases and V 5 bases, and 3 bases lay outside the gene matches. The CDR3 sequence is 13 residues long. The CDR3 sequence: CAWGGTGNQPQHF. In DNA, the CDR3 is TGTGCCTGGGGGGGGACAGGGAATCAGCCCCAGCATTTT.

The V and J genes are TRBV10-3 and TRBJ2-1, with 13 bases that match TRBD2. CDR3 length equals 18 residues. The germline V gene encodes CDR1 ENHRY and CDR2 SYGVKD. V was clipped by 6 bases and J by 6 bases; unmatched bases: 14. CDR3 region: CAIRESISGTSGTNEQFF. CDR3 nucleotide sequence: TGTGCCATCAGGGAGAGCATATCCGGGACTAGCGGGACCAATGAGCAGTTCTTC.

This clone was observed once. V usage is TRBV7-2 and J usage is TRBJ2-7; TRBD2 might be the D (5 bases). The CDR3 runs to 14 residues. Germline loops: CDR1 SGHTA, CDR2 FQGNSA. V lost 4 bases and J lost 1, with 11 bases in between. CDR3 loop: CASSSDYFSYEQYF. As DNA, the CDR3 is TGTGCCAGCAGCTCAGACTATTTTTCCTACGAGCAGTACTTC.

This chain joins TRBV6-5 and TRBJ2-3; 8 positions match TRBD1. Trimming at V came to 4 bases and at J to 8 bases, leaving 8 bases not matched to a gene. Germline CDR1 reads MNHEY; CDR2 reads SVGAGI. The CDR3 consists of 14 residues. Here the CDR3 reads CASSWTGSIGTQYF. DNA for the CDR3: TGTGCCAGCAGTTGGACAGGGAGCATCGGTACGCAGTATTTT.

The gene calls are TRBV18 and TRBJ2-5; TRBD1 matches 8 bases. The CDR3 is 17 amino acids. V shed 2 bases and J 2 bases; nucleotides not matched to a gene: 10. Germline CDR1 KGHSH, CDR2 LQKENI. CDR3 loop: CASSPVRQGASQETQYF. The CDR3 DNA reads TGTGCCAGCTCACCAGTCCGGCAGGGGGCCTCGCAAGAGACCCAGTACTTC. The full variable domain, rest sourced from reference TRBV18 and TRBJ2-5, is NAGVMQNPRHLVRRRGQEARLRCSPMKGHSHVYWYRQLPEEGLKFMVYLQKENIIDESGMPKERFSAEFPKEGPSILRIQQVVRGDSAAYFCASSPVRQGASQETQYFGPGTRLLVL.

This chain joins TRBV6-1 and TRBJ2-2, with a weak D call TRBD1 (6 bases). V lost 6 bases and J 3 bases, leaving 11 bases between the germline ends. Looked up from germline, CDR1 is MNHNS and CDR2 is SASEGT. CDR3 length equals 14 residues. The DNA for the CDR3 is TGTGCCAGCAGGTGGACAGAAGACACCGGGGAGCTGTTTTTT. Translating it yields CASRWTEDTGELFF.

The chain links TRBV6-4 to TRBJ2-3; a possible D gene is TRBD2 (5 bases). Trimming took off 2 bases at V and 5 bases at J, with 8 bases between the two ends. The CDR3 contains 13 residues. In germline, CDR1 is MRHNA, CDR2 SNTAGT. Here the CDR3 reads CASSDRAGDTQYF. The CDR3 DNA reads as TGTGCCAGCAGTGACAGGGCGGGAGATACGCAGTATTTT.

This chain joins TRBV5-1 and TRBJ1-1, with TRBD1 identical over 10 bases. This CDR3 is 17 amino acids long. Trimming removed 3 bases from V and 0 bases from J; junction bases left unmatched: 8. Per germline, CDR1 SGHRS and CDR2 YFSETQ. The CDR3 here is CASSYRDRGLMNTEAFF. In DNA form, the CDR3 reads TGCGCCAGCAGCTACCGGGACAGGGGTCTTATGAACACTGAAGCTTTCTTT.

This clone was seen just once. J is TRBJ1-1 and V is TRBV7-2, with D unclear. The germline CDR1 and CDR2 sequences are SGHTA and FQGNSA. Trimming pared 1 base from V and 7 bases from J, leaving 10 bases between. This CDR3 has 13 residues. The DNA of the CDR3 is TGTGCCAGCAGCTTAGTGACCGGGGATGAAGCTTTCTTT. Translating gives CASSLVTGDEAFF.

The chain recombines TRBV7-2 with TRBJ2-7; TRBD2 agrees at 8 bases. Germline V gene lookup returns CDR1 SGHTA and CDR2 FQGNSA. J lost 3 bases, V lost 4 bases, and 5 bases had no gene match. This CDR3 has 14 amino acids. This CDR3 is CASSSVAGGYEQYF. The DNA for the CDR3 is TGTGCCAGCAGCTCCGTCGCGGGGGGCTACGAGCAGTACTTC.

DNA for the CDR3: TGTGCCAGCAGTAATCTAGCGGGAGTCTCCTACGAGCAGTACTTC. Encoded protein: CASSNLAGVSYEQYF. This chain joins TRBV27 and TRBJ2-7; TRBD2 aligns across 10 bases. V lost 5 bases to trimming and J lost 0 bases; unmatched junction nucleotides: 4. The CDR3 is made up of 15 amino acids. The germline V gene encodes CDR1 MNHEY and CDR2 SMNVEV (reference sequence).

The CDR3 sequence is CASSLSATQETQYF. The CDR3 coding sequence is TGTGCCAGCAGCTTATCCGCCACTCAAGAGACCCAGTACTTC. This chain links TRBV11-3 with TRBJ2-5, with D uncertain. Germline V gene data show CDR1 as SGHNT and CDR2 as YENEEA. The ends were cut back, 2 bases at V and 2 bases at J, with 9 bases in the middle. CDR3 length: 14 amino acids. Looking up the rest from reference TRBV11-3 and TRBJ2-5 gives the full variable domain: EAGVVQSPRYKIIEKKQPVAFWCNPISGHNTLYWYLQNLGQGPELLIRYENEEAVDDSQLPKDRFSAERLKGVDSTLKIQPAELGDSAVYLCASSLSATQETQYFGPGTRLLVL.

The genes are TRBV28 and TRBJ2-5; 7 bases agree with TRBD1. Losses at the gene ends were 5 bases for V and 4 bases for J; bases not matched to a gene: 4. The length of the CDR3 is 13 residues. In germline, CDR1 is MDHEN, CDR2 SYDVKM. CDR3: CASSLTGTETQYF. CDR3 bases: TGTGCCAGCAGTCTGACAGGGACAGAGACCCAGTACTTC.

The chain uses TRBV19 and TRBJ2-1, with D perhaps matching TRBD2 (6 bases). The germline CDR1 and CDR2 sequences are LNHDA and SQIVND (reference sequence). The CDR3 has 14 amino acids. Trimming stripped 3 bases from V and 7 bases from J, with 13 bases between. The CDR3 is CASSIGGVGNEQFF. In DNA form, the CDR3 reads TGTGCCAGTAGTATTGGCGGGGTCGGTAATGAGCAGTTCTTC.